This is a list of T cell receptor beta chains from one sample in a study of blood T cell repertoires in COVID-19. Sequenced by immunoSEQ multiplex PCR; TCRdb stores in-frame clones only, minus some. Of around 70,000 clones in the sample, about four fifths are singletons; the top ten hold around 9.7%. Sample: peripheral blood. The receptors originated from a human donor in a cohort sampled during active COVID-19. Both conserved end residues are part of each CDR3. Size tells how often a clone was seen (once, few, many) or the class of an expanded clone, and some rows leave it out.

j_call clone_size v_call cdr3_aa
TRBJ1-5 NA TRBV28 CASSLWRSDSNQPQHF
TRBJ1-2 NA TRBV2 CASRADMTSYTF
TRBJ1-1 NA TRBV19 CASRRTGATEAFF
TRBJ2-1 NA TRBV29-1 CSVETSGAPNEQFF
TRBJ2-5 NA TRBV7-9 CASSLAFQETQYF
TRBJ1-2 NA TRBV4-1 CASSQEGQSYGYTF
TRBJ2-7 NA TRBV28 CASSFRASQYF
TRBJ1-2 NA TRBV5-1 CASSQQGYNGYTF
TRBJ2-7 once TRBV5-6 CASSAGTGSYEQYF
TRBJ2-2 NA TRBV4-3 CASSQGAWGVNTGELFF
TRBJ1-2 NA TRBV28 CASSFFGQGAPGYTF
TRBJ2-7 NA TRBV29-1 CSARDSEQYF
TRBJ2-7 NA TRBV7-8 CASSLDGGRVGYEQYF
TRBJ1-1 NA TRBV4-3 CASSRGHTEAFF
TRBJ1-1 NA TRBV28 CASSGVDGGAFF
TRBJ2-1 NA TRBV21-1 CASSLTGYEQFF
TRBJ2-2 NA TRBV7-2 CASKTGVFGELFF
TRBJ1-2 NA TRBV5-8 CASSLGHFNYGYTF